This T cell receptor (beta chain) derives from a study of cytomegalovirus exposure and HLA in healthy donors. This clone was seen only a few times. 60 Vbeta and 13 Jbeta primers were used in PCR. Clones were read by immunoSEQ multiplex PCR, and TCRdb kept only the in-frame ones, dropping some. The table lists 95,000 to 100,000 clones, 9.4% of them singletons. In germline, CDR1 is MDHEN, CDR2 SYDVKM. V gave up 6 bases and J gave up 0 bases, with 18 bases separating them. This CDR3 contains 17 residues. The gene calls are TRBV28 and TRBJ1-5; D gene uncertain. This clonotype was sampled from a man in his forties or fifties in good health and CMV-seropositive. Specimen: PBMCs. The CDR3 bases are TGTGCCAGCAGCTTGGGTGGGCATCCCTATAGCAATCAGCCCCAGCATTTT. Translating it yields CASSLGGHPYSNQPQHF.